The 20 T cell receptor beta chains below all came from one sample that was sequenced in a study of cytomegalovirus exposure and HLA in healthy donors. PCR involved 60 Vbeta and 13 Jbeta primers. Using immunoSEQ multiplex PCR, the repertoire was profiled, and TCRdb retains in-frame clones only, with some absent. Of 130,000 or so clones in the sample, around two thirds were seen once. The sample was PBMCs. The receptor source for this set is a male donor in good health and CMV-seronegative.

This chain joins TRBV7-9 and TRBJ2-7; perhaps TRBD2 as D (7 bases). From germline, CDR1 is SEHNR and CDR2 FQNEAQ (reference sequence). Between the trimmed V and J ends, which lost 7 bases and 0 bases, there was a span of 16 bases. The CDR3 covers 15 residues. This CDR3 reads CASTLMGGPSYEQYF. CDR3 nucleotide sequence: TGTGCCAGCACCCTTATGGGGGGGCCCTCCTACGAGCAGTACTTC.

This rearrangement joins TRBV6-1 to TRBJ2-1; 7 bases line up with TRBD1. Trimming took 6 bases from V and 7 from J; bases not matched to a gene: 3. The germline V gene has CDR1 MNHNS and CDR2 SASEGT. The CDR3 consists of 12 residues. The DNA of the CDR3 is TGTGCCAGCAGAGACAGGGTAAATGAGCAGTTCTTC. It codes for CASRDRVNEQFF.

The V call is TRBV2, the J call TRBJ1-5, with TRBD1 matching over 11 bases. The V and J ends lost 6 bases and 6 bases, in that order; junction bases with no gene match: 4. The germline V gene encodes CDR1 SNHLY and CDR2 FYNNEI. The CDR3 is 14 amino acids. The chain's CDR3 is CASRGQGGSQPQHF. Written as DNA, the CDR3 is TGTGCCAGCAGGGGACAGGGGGGAAGTCAGCCCCAGCATTTT.

This clone occurred a few times. The V call is TRBV7-3, the J call TRBJ1-2, with 7 bases identical to TRBD1. V shed 5 bases and J 8 bases; nucleotides not matched to a gene: 11. This CDR3 has 14 amino acids. Germline CDR1 and CDR2: SGHTA and FQGTGA. The CDR3 is CASSRTGETRGYTF. CDR3 DNA: TGTGCCAGCAGCAGGACAGGCGAAACGCGCGGCTACACCTTC.

This clone showed up just once. The chain recombines TRBV2 with TRBJ2-2; 10 nucleotides agree with TRBD1. After removal of 5 bases from V and 6 bases from J, the junction contained 3 bases not matched to a gene. Germline CDR1 and CDR2: SNHLY and FYNNEI. This CDR3 is built from 14 residues. CDR3 nucleotide sequence: TGTGCCAGCAGTTCCGGGACAGGGGCCGGGGAGCTGTTTTTT. This encodes CASSSGTGAGELFF.

The chain combines TRBV30 with TRBJ1-6, with D uncertain. Between the trimmed V and J ends, which lost 2 bases and 8 bases, there was a span of 13 bases. There are 14 residues in the CDR3. The germline V gene encodes CDR1 GTSNPN and CDR2 SVGIG (reference sequence). In DNA form, the CDR3 reads TGTGCCTGGAGTCGGGGTGGTAGGGATTCACCCCTCCACTTT. Protein sequence: CAWSRGGRDSPLHF.

The chain couples TRBV5-1 to TRBJ2-5; perhaps TRBD2 as D (7 bases). CDR1 is SGHRS, CDR2 YFSETQ, per germline. This CDR3 has 16 amino acids. The germline V and J ends were trimmed by 0 bases and 7 bases, with 19 bases remaining between them. CDR3 amino acids: CASSLGTLGGLGTQYF. Here the CDR3 DNA reads TGCGCCAGCAGCTTGGGAACCCTCGGGGGGCTGGGGACCCAGTACTTC.

The chain links TRBV29-1 to TRBJ2-7; 8 bases fit TRBD1. Germline CDR1 is SQVTM and CDR2 is ANQGSEA. This CDR3 contains 14 residues. The V segment lost 6 bases and the J segment 1 base; nucleotides outside the gene matches: 8. CDR3 nucleotides: TGCAGCGTCCGTAGTGGGACAGGATCCTACGAGCAGTACTTC. Residues: CSVRSGTGSYEQYF.

To note about this clone: Germline is not matched at one junction end, which may reflect a read error. CDR3 nucleotides: TGTGCCAGCAGGCTGACAGGGACTAGTGAAAAACTGTTTTTT. The encoded protein is CASRLTGTSEKLFF. The chain recombines TRBV2 with TRBJ1-4, with 7 bases lining up with TRBD1. The CDR3 covers 14 residues. The germline V gene has CDR1 SNHLY and CDR2 FYNNEI.

The rearrangement uses TRBV12-5 and TRBJ1-5, with a weak D call TRBD1 (5 bases). Germline CDR1 reads LGHNT; CDR2 reads FRNRAP. V was trimmed by 7 bases and J by 5 bases, leaving 18 bases between them. The length of the CDR3 is 15 residues. The CDR3 DNA reads as TGTGCTAGTGCCCTTATGGAGGGGTTCGATCAGCCCCAGCATTTT. Translating it yields CASALMEGFDQPQHF. Filled out from reference TRBV12-5 and TRBJ1-5, the complete variable domain reads DARVTQTPRHKVTEMGQEVTMRCQPILGHNTVFWYRQTMMQGLELLAYFRNRAPLDDSGMPKDRFSAEMPDATLATLKIQPSEPRDSAVYFCASALMEGFDQPQHFGDGTRLSIL.

In this sample, this clone turned up once. The chain couples TRBV6-5 to TRBJ2-1, with 8 bases identical to TRBD2. Germline-derived CDR1 and CDR2 are MNHEY and SVGAGI. The length of the CDR3 is 14 residues. The V gene end was trimmed by 5 bases and the J gene end by 0 bases; junction bases not matched to a gene: 0. The CDR3 region has the DNA TGTGCCAGCAGTGGACTAGCCTCCTACAATGAGCAGTTCTTC. Its translation is CASSGLASYNEQFF.

This clone was seen only a few times. The rearrangement uses TRBV5-1 and TRBJ1-1; D ambiguous. There are 13 residues in the CDR3. CDR1 is SGHRS and CDR2 is YFSETQ in the germline V gene. The V end was cut by 3 bases, the J end by 4 bases, with 10 bases between. CDR3 region: CASSWSGSTEAFF. The CDR3 DNA reads TGCGCCAGCAGCTGGAGTGGGAGCACTGAAGCTTTCTTT.

The V call is TRBV6-5, the J call TRBJ1-5, with 7 bases lining up with TRBD1. V lost 7 bases and J lost 4; bases outside the gene matches: 4. The germline V gene encodes CDR1 MNHEY and CDR2 SVGAGI. The CDR3 extends over 13 amino acids. This CDR3 is CASKGGVNQPQHF. The CDR3 DNA reads TGTGCCAGCAAAGGGGGCGTTAATCAGCCCCAGCATTTT.

This clone was counted a few times. The CDR3 region is CASSGTENYEQYF. CDR3 bases: TGTGCCAGCAGCGGGACAGAAAATTACGAGCAGTACTTC. This chain links TRBV7-9 with TRBJ2-5; TRBD1 matches at 7 bases. With the DNA end fitting TRBJ2-7 better, the J assignment may be wrong. The CDR3 runs 13 residues. CDR1 is SEHNR and CDR2 is FQNEAQ in the germline V gene (reference sequence).

CDR3 residues: CATSRDLEGNTIYF. The DNA of the CDR3 is TGTGCCACCAGCAGAGATCTTGAGGGAAACACCATATATTTT. The chain has TRBV15 and TRBJ1-3, with D unresolved. Trimming removed 0 bases at V and 4 bases at J, with 7 bases between. The CDR3 totals 14 residues. Germline CDR1 and CDR2: LNHNV and YYDKDF (reference sequence).

V gene TRBV7-8 combines with J gene TRBJ1-2; D call uncertain. Germline CDR1 is SGHVS and CDR2 is FQNEAQ. This CDR3 is built from 15 residues. Trimming stripped 1 base from V and 3 bases from J, with 12 bases between. The CDR3 nucleotides read TGTGCCAGCAGCTTAGGGACCACCGGGGACTATGGCTACACCTTC. Protein sequence: CASSLGTTGDYGYTF.

This sequence joins TRBV5-1 and TRBJ1-2, with 7 bases that match TRBD1. The V segment lost 0 bases and the J segment 4 bases; nucleotides outside the gene matches: 18. In germline, CDR1 is SGHRS, CDR2 YFSETQ. The CDR3 is made up of 19 amino acids. CDR3 loop: CASSLGGWDRPTESYGYTF. The CDR3 DNA reads TGCGCCAGCAGCTTGGGGGGGTGGGACAGACCAACCGAAAGCTATGGCTACACCTTC.

CDR3 DNA: TGTGCCAGTAGTCCGGGACAGCTCATGGAGACCCAGTACTTC. It is translated as CASSPGQLMETQYF. The chain employs TRBV19 and TRBJ2-5, with 7 bases matching TRBD1. Germline lookup yields CDR1 LNHDA and CDR2 SQIVND (reference sequence). This CDR3 is 14 amino acids long. The V gene end was trimmed by 5 bases and the J gene end by 5 bases; junction bases not matched to a gene: 8.

This clone was observed a single time. This chain uses TRBV27 with TRBJ2-5, with TRBD1 identical over 7 bases. The CDR3 consists of 15 residues. Losses at the gene ends were 8 bases for V and 0 bases for J; bases not matched to a gene: 9. The germline V gene encodes CDR1 MNHEY and CDR2 SMNVEV (reference sequence). CDR3 sequence: CASAAEGGYQETQYF. The CDR3 region has the DNA TGTGCCAGCGCCGCAGAAGGGGGCTACCAAGAGACCCAGTACTTC.

This chain's CDR3 is CASRPQGTPDNEQFF. As DNA, the CDR3 is TGTGCCAGCCGTCCCCAGGGGACCCCTGACAATGAGCAGTTCTTC. V and J are TRBV7-9 and TRBJ2-1; the D gene is possibly TRBD1 (6 bases). V dropped 8 bases and J dropped 5 bases, with 19 bases sitting between them. Germline V gene lookup returns CDR1 SEHNR and CDR2 FQNEAQ (reference sequence). This CDR3 is 15 amino acids long.